These 14 T cell receptor beta chains came from one sample sequenced in a study of vaccination and CD4 T cells after COVID-19. The antigens these receptors bind are not known. Cultured CD4+ T-cell DNA underwent Oncomine TCR Beta short-read sequencing. TCRdb analysed the PCR reads with MiXCR anew, one entry per CDR3 protein. The data show around 16,000 distinct CDR3 sequences, around 44% seen once. Treatment meaning: approximately nine-day PBMC culture with coronavirus spike peptide pools or control peptides (ViraFEST assay). Source: CD4+ T cells from blood, cultured in vitro, taken after SARS-CoV-2 vaccination. These receptor sequences come from a human donor who had recovered from COVID-19.

This chain joins TRBV7-8 and TRBJ2-3, with D unresolved. This CDR3 has 14 amino acids. Germline V gene sequence: CDR1 SGHVS, CDR2 FQNEAQ. Trimming took off 6 bases at V and 1 base at J, with 11 bases between the two ends. The CDR3 is CASSIELGTDTQYF. The CDR3 coding sequence is TGTGCCAGCAGTATAGAGTTGGGCACAGATACGCAGTATTTT. Drawing the rest from reference TRBV7-8 and TRBJ2-3, the complete variable domain is GAGVSQSPRYKVAKRGQDVALRCDPISGHVSLFWYQQALGQGPEFLTYFQNEAQLDKSGLPSDRFFAERPEGSVSTLKIQRTQQEDSAVYLCASSIELGTDTQYFGPGTRLTVL.

The chain combines TRBV20-1 with TRBJ2-1; 10 bases are a match to TRBD2. J lost 6 bases, V lost 8 bases, and 7 bases had no gene match. This CDR3 is 13 amino acids long. Germline V gene sequence: CDR1 DFQATT, CDR2 SNEGSKA (reference sequence). The CDR3 region is CSTGLAACNEQFF. The CDR3, as DNA: TGCAGTACCGGACTAGCGGCTTGCAATGAGCAGTTCTTC.

The table lists this clonotype with a few counts. V and J are TRBV19 and TRBJ1-5, with 9 bases lining up with TRBD1. The CDR3 is 16 residues long. Germline V gene data show CDR1 as LNHDA and CDR2 as SQIVND (reference sequence). V gave up 3 bases and J gave up 1 base; unmatched junction bases: 4. The CDR3 DNA sequence: TGTGCCAGTAGTATTACAGGGGGCGGAAGCAATCAGCCCCAGCATTTT. Its translation: CASSITGGGSNQPQHF.

The J gene is TRBJ1-1, the V gene TRBV20-1; a weak D match, TRBD1 (6 bases). With 5 bases removed from V and 2 bases from J, the gap between germline ends came to 12 bases. CDR1 is DFQATT, CDR2 SNEGSKA, per germline (reference sequence). The CDR3 loop spans 13 amino acids. The CDR3 DNA reads as TGCAGTGCTGTGAACAGGGTTAACACTGAAGCTTTCTTT. This gives the protein CSAVNRVNTEAFF.

This clonotype was seen only a few times. V is TRBV2 and J is TRBJ1-5; D is unclear. Trimming took off 6 bases at V and 6 bases at J, with 12 bases between the two ends. The CDR3 contains 13 residues. Germline values: CDR1 SNHLY, CDR2 FYNNEI. CDR3 DNA: TGTGCCAGCAGCTTAGGAGAGGGTCAGCCCCAGCATTTT. Translating gives CASSLGEGQPQHF.

This chain joins TRBV18 and TRBJ1-6; 9 bases fit TRBD1. The CDR3 is 15 amino acids. In germline, CDR1 is KGHSH, CDR2 LQKENI. V lost 4 bases, J lost 6 bases, and 4 bases stayed unmatched. The CDR3 spells CASSQLDRGNSPLHF. In nucleotides, the CDR3 is TGTGCCAGCTCACAACTGGACAGGGGTAATTCACCCCTCCACTTT.

The V and J genes are TRBV10-3 and TRBJ2-7; D is perhaps TRBD1 (5 bases). Germline V gene data show CDR1 as ENHRY and CDR2 as SYGVKD. Trimming removed 3 bases at V and 2 bases at J, with 11 bases between. The CDR3 has 14 amino acids. CDR3 residues: CAISDRDGTYEQYF. The CDR3 DNA reads as TGTGCCATCAGTGACAGGGATGGTACCTACGAGCAGTACTTC.

This clonotype counts as medium-sized (0.01 to 0.1%). The chain couples TRBV20-1 to TRBJ1-5; D not certain. V dropped 0 bases and J dropped 5 bases, with 5 bases sitting between them. Germline-derived CDR1 and CDR2 are DFQATT and SNEGSKA (reference sequence). This CDR3 has 12 residues. The chain's CDR3 is CSAREFHQPQHF. The CDR3 DNA sequence: TGCAGTGCTAGAGAATTTCATCAGCCCCAGCATTTT.

This clonotype was recorded a few times. This chain connects TRBV6-5 to TRBJ2-7; D unclear. Trimming removed 4 bases at V and 3 bases at J, with 13 bases between. This CDR3 has 14 residues. The germline V gene has CDR1 MNHEY and CDR2 SVGAGI. In nucleotides, the CDR3 is TGTGCCAGCAGTTTATCAATTGTCAACTACGAGCAGTACTTC. Translation: CASSLSIVNYEQYF.

This rearrangement joins TRBV19 to TRBJ1-1, with 8 bases matching TRBD1. Germline-derived CDR1 and CDR2 are LNHDA and SQIVND (reference sequence). V trimming: 0 bases; J trimming: 9 bases; junction bases outside the gene matches: 6. This CDR3 region has 14 residues. The CDR3 DNA follows: TGTGCCAGTAGTATAGATCCTAGACAGGGGAAAGCTTTCTTT. It yields the protein CASSIDPRQGKAFF. The full variable domain, its missing parts supplied by reference TRBV19 and TRBJ1-1, is DGGITQSPKYLFRKEGQNVTLSCEQNLNHDAMYWYRQDPGQGLRLIYYSQIVNDFQKGDIAEGYSVSREKKESFPLTVTSAQKNPTAFYLCASSIDPRQGKAFFGQGTRLTVV.

V gene TRBV6-5 combines with J gene TRBJ1-6; D remains ambiguous. Trimming cost V 0 bases and J 0 bases, with 15 bases left between them. The CDR3 sequence is 19 residues long. CDR1 MNHEY and CDR2 SVGAGI come from the germline V gene. DNA of the CDR3: TGTGCCAGCAGTTACTCGAGTAATGTGCGGGGCTCCTATAATTCACCCCTCCACTTT. It yields the protein CASSYSSNVRGSYNSPLHF.

V gene TRBV6-1 combines with J gene TRBJ2-7, with 8 bases lining up with TRBD1. In germline, CDR1 is MNHNS, CDR2 SASEGT. Trimming took 4 bases from V and 10 from J; bases not matched to a gene: 9. The CDR3 covers 13 residues. The CDR3 loop is CASSAGQETIQYF. The CDR3 DNA reads as TGTGCCAGCAGTGCGGGACAGGAAACAATCCAGTACTTC.

V usage is TRBV6-1 and J usage is TRBJ2-3; 9 bases fit TRBD2. Trimming at V came to 6 bases and at J to 3 bases, leaving 10 bases not matched to a gene. There are 16 residues in the CDR3. CDR1 is MNHNS, CDR2 SASEGT, per germline. The CDR3 spells CASSATSGWGTDTQYF. CDR3 nucleotide sequence: TGTGCCAGCAGCGCCACTAGCGGGTGGGGGACAGATACGCAGTATTTT.

The chain couples TRBV27 to TRBJ1-5; D not certain. This CDR3 spans 13 amino acids. Trimming shortened V by 2 bases and J by 5 bases, and 7 bases separated the two germline ends. Germline V gives CDR1 MNHEY, CDR2 SMNVEV (reference sequence). CDR3 sequence (DNA): TGTGCCAGCAGTTTACGGGGATATCAGCCCCAGCATTTT. It specifies CASSLRGYQPQHF.